These T cell receptor beta chains were read from a single sample in a study of cytomegalovirus exposure and HLA in healthy donors. Using immunoSEQ multiplex PCR, the repertoire was profiled, and TCRdb retains in-frame clones only, with some absent. The sample lists 130,000 to 150,000 clones, about three quarters occurring once. Sample: PBMCs. The receptors here all came from a man aged 35-49 years in good health and CMV-seropositive. Both conserved end residues are part of each CDR3. The order of the fields is V gene, clone size, J gene, D gene, CDR3 protein, CDR3 DNA. D genes are given only for firm matches. The listing skips clone size in some rows; elsewhere it reads once, few, many or a size class.

v_call: TRBV13; clone_size: -; j_call: TRBJ1-1; d_call: -; cdr3_aa: CASSSKNIRDWGTEAFF; cdr3_nt: TGTGCCAGCAGCTCGAAGAACATAAGGGACTGGGGCACTGAAGCTTTCTTT
v_call: TRBV30; clone_size: -; j_call: TRBJ2-7; d_call: TRBD2; cdr3_aa: CAWGLAGVSYEQYF; cdr3_nt: TGTGCCTGGGGACTAGCGGGGGTGTCCTACGAGCAGTACTTC
v_call: TRBV28; clone_size: -; j_call: TRBJ1-2; d_call: TRBD1; cdr3_aa: CASSPPNLTGFGYTF; cdr3_nt: TGTGCCAGCAGTCCTCCAAATTTGACAGGGTTCGGCTACACCTTC
v_call: TRBV9; clone_size: -; j_call: TRBJ2-3; d_call: -; cdr3_aa: CASSVGQKSTDTQYF; cdr3_nt: TGTGCCAGCAGCGTAGGCCAAAAGAGTACAGATACGCAGTATTTT
v_call: TRBV7-2; clone_size: -; j_call: TRBJ2-6; d_call: TRBD1; cdr3_aa: CASSRPGTGLSGANVLTF; cdr3_nt: TGTGCCAGCAGCCGACCCGGGACAGGACTCTCCGGGGCCAACGTCCTGACTTTC
v_call: TRBV18; clone_size: -; j_call: TRBJ2-7; d_call: -; cdr3_aa: CASSPGTRGIYEQYF; cdr3_nt: TGTGCCAGCTCACCAGGGACCCGCGGGATTTACGAGCAGTACTTC
v_call: TRBV9; clone_size: -; j_call: TRBJ2-2; d_call: TRBD1; cdr3_aa: CASSPGTGGIGELFF; cdr3_nt: TGTGCCAGCAGCCCGGGGACAGGGGGTATCGGGGAGCTGTTTTTT
v_call: TRBV18; clone_size: -; j_call: TRBJ1-2; d_call: -; cdr3_aa: CASSPPPSHYGYTF; cdr3_nt: TGTGCCAGCTCACCCCCCCCAAGCCACTATGGCTACACCTTC
v_call: TRBV18; clone_size: -; j_call: TRBJ2-7; d_call: TRBD2; cdr3_aa: CASSPAGGTYEQYF; cdr3_nt: TGTGCCAGCTCACCAGCGGGAGGAACCTACGAGCAGTACTTC
v_call: TRBV6-1; clone_size: -; j_call: TRBJ1-5; d_call: -; cdr3_aa: CASSESLKRPQHF; cdr3_nt: TGTGCCAGCAGTGAAAGTCTAAAACGGCCCCAGCATTTT
v_call: TRBV4-3; clone_size: -; j_call: TRBJ2-1; d_call: -; cdr3_aa: CASSLSPGINAYNEQFF; cdr3_nt: TGCGCCAGCAGCCTGTCTCCGGGAATAAACGCCTACAATGAGCAGTTCTTC
v_call: TRBV28; clone_size: -; j_call: TRBJ1-2; d_call: -; cdr3_aa: CASSSGQYGYTF; cdr3_nt: TGTGCCAGCAGTTCCGGACAGTATGGCTACACCTTC
v_call: TRBV7-9; clone_size: -; j_call: TRBJ2-1; d_call: TRBD1; cdr3_aa: CASSPRQGLENEQFF; cdr3_nt: TGTGCCAGCAGCCCTAGACAGGGTTTGGAGAATGAGCAGTTCTTC
v_call: TRBV5-5; clone_size: -; j_call: TRBJ2-7; d_call: TRBD2; cdr3_aa: CASSQRGGTYEQYF; cdr3_nt: TGTGCCAGCAGCCAGCGGGGGGGGACCTACGAGCAGTACTTC
v_call: TRBV28; clone_size: -; j_call: TRBJ2-7; d_call: TRBD1; cdr3_aa: CASSWTGGRTYEQYF; cdr3_nt: TGTGCCAGCAGTTGGACAGGGGGCCGAACCTACGAGCAGTACTTC
v_call: TRBV5-1; clone_size: -; j_call: TRBJ2-1; d_call: TRBD2; cdr3_aa: CASSLVGSSGSGGEQFF; cdr3_nt: TGCGCCAGCAGCTTGGTCGGTTCTAGCGGGAGTGGCGGTGAGCAGTTCTTC
v_call: TRBV5-1; clone_size: -; j_call: TRBJ2-5; d_call: TRBD1; cdr3_aa: CASSPGQRQETQYF; cdr3_nt: TGCGCCAGCAGCCCGGGACAGCGACAAGAGACCCAGTACTTC
v_call: TRBV6-5; clone_size: -; j_call: TRBJ2-3; d_call: -; cdr3_aa: CASSRQSTDTQYF; cdr3_nt: TGTGCCAGCAGCCGACAGAGCACAGATACGCAGTATTTT
v_call: TRBV6-1; clone_size: -; j_call: TRBJ2-7; d_call: -; cdr3_aa: CASSELQGAEQYF; cdr3_nt: TGTGCCAGCAGTGAACTGCAGGGTGCCGAGCAGTACTTC
v_call: TRBV9; clone_size: -; j_call: TRBJ1-1; d_call: -; cdr3_aa: CASSVGRNTEAFF; cdr3_nt: TGTGCCAGCAGCGTAGGTAGGAACACTGAAGCTTTCTTT
v_call: TRBV19; clone_size: few; j_call: TRBJ1-1; d_call: TRBD1; cdr3_aa: CASSPITGAGTEAFF; cdr3_nt: TGTGCCAGTAGCCCAATAACAGGGGCCGGGACTGAAGCTTTCTTT
v_call: TRBV4-2; clone_size: -; j_call: TRBJ2-2; d_call: -; cdr3_aa: CASSQEYSLTGELFF; cdr3_nt: TGTGCCAGCAGCCAAGAGTACAGCCTCACCGGGGAGCTGTTTTTT
v_call: TRBV28; clone_size: -; j_call: TRBJ2-7; d_call: TRBD1; cdr3_aa: CASSHGGQGSDEQYF; cdr3_nt: TGTGCCAGCAGTCATGGGGGACAGGGGTCGGACGAGCAGTACTTC
v_call: TRBV18; clone_size: few; j_call: TRBJ2-1; d_call: -; cdr3_aa: CASSLTRSNEQFF; cdr3_nt: TGTGCCAGCTCTCTCACTAGAAGCAATGAGCAGTTCTTC